This TCR beta chain was documented in a study of a mutant IDH1 vaccine in newly diagnosed glioma. Study-level information: In some groups vaccination began 4-6 weeks post-radiotherapy; others received it with temozolomide. Before enrollment, the patients had been treated with radiotherapy alone, temozolomide alone, or both together. Most of them had received both. Study-level findings and limits: Top-clonotype changes in peripheral T cells seemed unrelated to pseudoprogression.

Repertoires were generated with immunoSEQ multiplex PCR, while TCRdb's copy carries only in-frame clones and drops some. Here the sample spans 75,000 to 85,000 clones, over 75% being singletons. On this clone: Its target is unknown. At one of its ends the junction is not consistent with the germline gene, which may arise from a read error.

Germline V CDR1 and CDR2: SGHRS, YFSETQ. The CDR3 spans 15 residues. Time point of the sample: week 5, during vaccination. The content of each vaccine dose was 300 ug of mutant IDH1 20-mer peptide, and topical imiquimod accompanied it. Donors had new IDH1-mutant astrocytomas of WHO grade 3 or 4 (ATRX-lost). The TCR sequence derives from a woman in her forties or fifties with glioma. This chain joins TRBV5-1 and TRBJ1-4; maybe TRBD1 (5 bases). The sample was PBMCs, taken from a glioma patient whose treatment included an IDH1 peptide vaccine. In nucleotides, the CDR3 is TGCGCCAGCAGCTTGGGAGGGGCAACTAGTGAAAAACTGTTTTTT. It encodes CASSLGGATSEKLFF.